A selection of T cell receptor beta chains follows, all from one sample in a study of T cell responses to AZD1222 COVID-19 vaccine. Generated by immunoSEQ multiplex PCR, the TCRdb table keeps only in-frame clones and is missing some. This listing includes about 140,000 clones. The sequenced sample consisted of peripheral blood. These receptor sequences come from an adult in good health. CDR3s include the opening cysteine and the closing phenylalanine or tryptophan. D genes are given only for firm matches.

v_call	j_call	cdr3_length	d_call	cdr3_aa	cdr3_nt
TRBV10-2	TRBJ2-4	15	TRBD1	CASSGQGSTKNIQYF	TGCGCCAGCAGTGGACAGGGGAGCACTAAAAACATTCAGTACTTC
TRBV11-1	TRBJ2-7	15	-	CASSLGGHGSYEQYF	TGTGCCAGCAGCTTAGGTGGACACGGTTCCTACGAGCAGTACTTC
TRBV7-3	TRBJ2-5	13	-	CASSLRWGETQYF	TGTGCCAGCAGCTTAAGGTGGGGAGAGACCCAGTACTTC
TRBV5-4	TRBJ2-6	16	TRBD2	CASSFPGGGTFNVLTF	TGTGCCAGCAGCTTCCCCGGGGGGGGCACTTTCAACGTCCTGACTTTC
TRBV21-1	TRBJ1-3	15	-	CASSKAHGSGNTIYF	TGTGCCAGCAGCAAAGCGCACGGCTCTGGAAACACCATATATTTT
TRBV4-2	TRBJ1-2	15	TRBD1	CASSSVADRGRGYTF	TGTGCCAGCAGTTCGGTAGCGGACAGGGGGCGCGGCTACACCTTC
TRBV6-2/TRBV6-3	TRBJ2-3	13	-	CASSYSGAGRQYF	TGTGCCAGCAGTTACTCTGGAGCCGGGCGGCAGTATTTT
TRBV20-1	TRBJ1-2	13	-	CSASSGNIYGYTF	TGCAGTGCTAGTTCCGGGAACATCTATGGCTACACCTTC
TRBV4-2	TRBJ1-1	14	-	CASNPGHANTEAFF	TGTGCCAGCAACCCGGGGCATGCGAACACTGAAGCTTTCTTT
TRBV27	TRBJ1-5	15	-	CASSLSGTTGQPQHF	TGTGCCAGCAGTTTATCCGGGACCACGGGGCAGCCCCAGCATTTT
TRBV6-6	TRBJ2-7	12	-	CASSQGPYEQYF	TGTGCCAGCAGCCAGGGACCCTACGAGCAGTACTTC
TRBV6-5	TRBJ1-3	15	TRBD1	CASIRQGGSGNTIYF	TGTGCCAGCATCCGACAGGGGGGCTCTGGAAACACCATATATTTT
TRBV7-5	TRBJ1-6	18	-	CVRSLIFMGSSYNSPLHF	TGTGTCAGAAGCTTAATATTTATGGGTAGCTCCTATAATTCACCCCTCCACTTT
TRBV30	TRBJ1-1	11	TRBD1	CAWKQGIEAFF	TGTGCCTGGAAACAGGGGATTGAAGCTTTCTTT
TRBV11-3	TRBJ2-2	16	-	CASSRTGTSNTGELFF	TGTGCCAGCAGCAGAACCGGGACATCTAACACCGGGGAGCTGTTTTTT
TRBV6-5	TRBJ2-3	15	-	CASSPTWGRTDTQYF	TGTGCCAGCAGCCCCACGTGGGGAAGGACAGATACGCAGTATTTT
TRBV5-1	TRBJ1-4	17	TRBD1	CASRSRDRGSTNEKLFF	TGCGCCAGCAGATCCCGGGACAGGGGTTCTACTAATGAAAAACTGTTTTTT
TRBV19	TRBJ1-5	16	-	CASSIDKGVKNQPQHF	TGTGCCAGTAGTATAGATAAGGGGGTTAAAAATCAGCCCCAGCATTTT
TRBV11-2	TRBJ1-4	12	-	CASSSSGRELFF	TGTGCCAGCAGCTCCTCCGGACGGGAACTGTTTTTT
TRBV12-3/TRBV12-4	TRBJ1-2	13	TRBD1	CASRGDSLYGYTF	TGTGCCAGCAGAGGGGACAGCTTATATGGCTACACCTTC
TRBV9	TRBJ1-4	13	-	CASSVRIEGELFF	TGTGCCAGCAGCGTCCGGATAGAGGGGGAACTGTTTTTT
TRBV28	TRBJ1-2	15	TRBD1	CASSTLTGANYGYTF	TGTGCCAGCAGTACCCTGACAGGGGCGAACTATGGCTACACCTTC
TRBV5-5	TRBJ1-5	15	TRBD1	CASSPRQGAGQPQHF	TGTGCCAGCAGCCCCCGACAGGGAGCGGGTCAGCCCCAGCATTTT
TRBV18	TRBJ2-5	13	TRBD2	CASSLSGEETQYF	TGTGCCAGCTCACTTAGCGGGGAAGAGACCCAGTACTTC
TRBV6-5	TRBJ1-2	14	TRBD1	CASMPTGGVHGYTF	TGTGCCAGCATGCCTACAGGGGGCGTCCATGGCTACACCTTC
TRBV9	TRBJ2-7	14	-	CASSGAGSSYEQYF	TGTGCCAGCAGCGGGGCTGGGAGCTCCTACGAGCAGTACTTC
TRBV7-2	TRBJ2-7	14	TRBD2	CASSTASSGEEQYF	TGTGCCAGCAGCACAGCTTCTAGCGGGGAGGAGCAGTACTTC